Each of the 7 T cell receptor beta chains below was sequenced from the same sample in a study of blood T cell repertoires in COVID-19. Measured with immunoSEQ multiplex PCR; TCRdb has only the in-frame clones, and not every one. Among 270,000 or so clones, less than 85% were seen once, and the ten largest hold less than 4%. The sample taken for sequencing was peripheral blood. These receptors originate from a woman aged 18-29 years with acute or convalescent COVID-19.

CDR3 in DNA: TGTGCCAGCAGCGTAGGTGGTGAGGGGGCAAGGGAAAAACTGTTTTTT. This encodes CASSVGGEGAREKLFF. The chain joins TRBV9 to TRBJ1-4; 7 bases line up with TRBD1. The V segment lost 0 bases and the J segment 8 bases; nucleotides outside the gene matches: 10. The CDR3 totals 16 residues. Germline V gene lookup returns CDR1 SGDLS and CDR2 YYNGEE.

The J gene is TRBJ1-4, the V gene TRBV30; 9 bases map to TRBD1. V was clipped by 3 bases and J by 4 bases; unmatched bases: 6. Germline V CDR1 and CDR2: GTSNPN, SVGIG (reference sequence). This CDR3 is built from 15 residues. The CDR3 loop is CAWRDRGLLNEKLFF. The CDR3 DNA reads TGTGCCTGGAGGGACAGGGGACTCCTTAATGAAAAACTGTTTTTT.

This clone was counted a few times. The V and J genes are TRBV6-2 or TRBV6-3 and TRBJ1-2, with TRBD1 matching 8 bases. Germline V gene sequence: CDR1 MNHEY, CDR2 SVGEGT. The trim removed 2 bases at V and 6 bases at J, leaving 2 bases unmatched. CDR3 length equals 13 residues. The chain's CDR3 is CASSYDRGNGYTF. Written as DNA, the CDR3 is TGTGCCAGCAGTTACGACAGGGGAAATGGCTACACCTTC.

The V and J genes are TRBV18 and TRBJ2-1; 8 nucleotides align to TRBD1. The V and J ends lost 3 bases and 6 bases, in that order; junction bases with no gene match: 10. This CDR3 is built from 16 residues. Germline V CDR1 and CDR2: KGHSH, LQKENI. The CDR3 loop is CASSPSLEDRANEQFF. The CDR3 DNA is TGTGCCAGCTCACCGAGCTTGGAGGACAGGGCCAATGAGCAGTTCTTC.

The rearrangement links TRBV28 to TRBJ2-4, with TRBD2 matching 8 bases. The CDR3 consists of 16 residues. V lost 7 bases to trimming and J lost 7 bases; unmatched junction nucleotides: 15. Germline lookup yields CDR1 MDHEN and CDR2 SYDVKM. In nucleotides, the CDR3 is TGTGCCAGCACCCCTGGGGCCAGCGGGAGTGCGAACATTCAGTACTTC. This translates into CASTPGASGSANIQYF.

V usage is TRBV3-1 (or the pseudogene TRBV3-2) and J usage is TRBJ2-1, with 10 positions matching TRBD2. The CDR3 is 18 residues long. With V trimmed by 0 bases and J by 3 bases, 8 bases remained unmatched. CDR1 is LGHDT and CDR2 is YNNKEL in the germline V gene (reference sequence). The CDR3 DNA reads as TGTGCCAGCAGCCAAGAGGGTGAGGGGACTAGCGACTACAATGAGCAGTTCTTC. It translates to CASSQEGEGTSDYNEQFF.

V and J are TRBV5-8 and TRBJ2-3; 13 bases fit TRBD2. Germline trimming cut 0 bases from V and 4 bases from J; bases unmatched to any gene: 5. CDR1 SGHTS and CDR2 YDEGEE come from the germline V gene. The CDR3 length is 17 residues. CDR3 in DNA: TGTGCCAGCAGCTTGGGAACGACTAGCGGGAGGTCAGATACGCAGTATTTT. The encoded protein is CASSLGTTSGRSDTQYF.